A single sample gave rise to the 30 T cell receptor beta chains below, sequenced in a study of cytomegalovirus exposure and HLA in healthy donors. The PCR was carried out with 60 Vbeta primers and 13 Jbeta primers. The protocol was immunoSEQ multiplex PCR, while the TCRdb copy is restricted to in-frame clones and leaves out a portion. The sample carries about 91,000 clones, around 90% recorded once. Sequencing was carried out using PBMCs. The origin of the receptors is a man between 18 and 35 years old in good health and CMV-seronegative.

The genes are TRBV5-1 and TRBJ2-1; the D gene is possibly TRBD2 (6 bases). The germline V gene encodes CDR1 SGHRS and CDR2 YFSETQ. The CDR3 consists of 14 residues. V lost 2 bases to trimming and J lost 4 bases, with 10 bases between them. The CDR3 DNA reads as TGCGCCAGCAGCTTTGGGGGAGGTTACAATGAGCAGTTCTTC. Amino acid sequence: CASSFGGGYNEQFF.

This chain uses TRBV28 with TRBJ2-7; D is possibly TRBD2 (5 bases). Germline V gene lookup returns CDR1 MDHEN and CDR2 SYDVKM. This CDR3 is built from 16 residues. V was pared by 5 bases and J by 3 bases, with 20 bases between. The DNA of the CDR3 is TGTGCCAGCAGTCCCACCTCCAGGACTTCTATCTACGAGCAGTACTTC. It codes for CASSPTSRTSIYEQYF. Full variable domain (missing parts from reference TRBV28 and TRBJ2-7): DVKVTQSSRYLVKRTGEKVFLECVQDMDHENMFWYRQDPGLGLRLIYFSYDVKMKEKGDIPEGYSVSREKKERFSLILESASTNQTSMYLCASSPTSRTSIYEQYFGPGTRLTVT.

This clone was seen just once. V and J are TRBV15 and TRBJ2-7; no reliable D call. This CDR3 spans 13 amino acids. V lost 0 bases and J lost 5, with 8 bases in between. The germline CDR1 and CDR2 sequences are LNHNV and YYDKDF (reference sequence). In nucleotides, the CDR3 is TGTGCCACCAGCAGAGACCCACGCGACGAGCAGTACTTC. This sequence encodes CATSRDPRDEQYF.

The chain joins TRBV9 to TRBJ1-2, with no clear D. V was trimmed by 3 bases and J by 7 bases, leaving 4 bases between them. Germline CDR1 reads SGDLS; CDR2 reads YYNGEE. The CDR3 has 10 residues. Here the CDR3 DNA reads TGTGCCAGCAGCGGGCCTGGCTACACCTTC. Its translation: CASSGPGYTF. Based on the CDR3 plus reference TRBV9 and TRBJ1-2, the full variable domain is DSGVTQTPKHLITATGQRVTLRCSPRSGDLSVYWYQQSLDQGLQFLIQYYNGEERAKGNILERFSAQQFPDLHSELNLSSLELGDSALYFCASSGPGYTFGSGTRLTVV.

V is TRBV28 and J is TRBJ1-1, with 7 bases that match TRBD1. V lost 5 bases and J lost 6; bases outside the gene matches: 6. CDR1 and CDR2 from the germline V gene are MDHEN and SYDVKM. This CDR3 has 13 residues. The CDR3 region has the DNA TGTGCCAGCAGTAGACAGGGAACATCTGAAGCTTTCTTT. This translates into CASSRQGTSEAFF.

The V call is TRBV7-8, the J call TRBJ2-5; D might be TRBD1 (5 bases). Germline-derived CDR1 and CDR2 are SGHVS and FQNEAQ. This CDR3 region has 17 residues. V shed 2 bases and J shed 2 bases, with 18 bases lying between them. The CDR3 DNA sequence: TGTGCCAGCAGCTTATACCGTCGCGAGAGACAGCAAGAGACCCAGTACTTC. This gives the protein CASSLYRRERQQETQYF.

This rearrangement joins TRBV6-5 to TRBJ2-7, with a tentative D call TRBD1 (5 bases). Germline-derived CDR1 and CDR2 are MNHEY and SVGAGI. V shed 1 base and J shed 5 bases, with 12 bases lying between them. CDR3 length equals 14 residues. CDR3 in DNA: TGTGCCAGCAGTTACTTACGCAGGGCCAACGAGCAGTACTTC. Its protein is CASSYLRRANEQYF.

The chain combines TRBV5-6 with TRBJ2-1; TRBD1 agrees at 8 bases. The germline CDR1 and CDR2 sequences are SGHDT and YYEEEE. The CDR3 is made up of 16 amino acids. V gave up 3 bases and J gave up 0 bases; unmatched junction bases: 5. CDR3 in DNA: TGTGCCAGCAGCTCAGGGACAGGAAGCTCCTACAATGAGCAGTTCTTC. Its protein is CASSSGTGSSYNEQFF.

This rearrangement joins TRBV29-1 to TRBJ2-3, with 10 bases matching TRBD2. Germline lookup yields CDR1 SQVTM and CDR2 ANQGSEA. Trimming cost V 4 bases and J 4 bases; bases outside gene matches: 11. The CDR3 is 16 residues long. The CDR3 sequence: CSVGPRLAGAADTQYF. For the CDR3, the DNA is TGCAGCGTTGGCCCCCGGCTAGCGGGAGCGGCAGATACGCAGTATTTT.

V gene TRBV7-9 combines with J gene TRBJ1-2, with D possibly matching TRBD1 (6 bases). V lost 1 base to trimming and J lost 7 bases, with 10 bases between them. The germline V gene has CDR1 SEHNR and CDR2 FQNEAQ (reference sequence). The CDR3 contains 13 residues. In nucleotides, the CDR3 is TGTGCCAGCAGCTTAGGACAGGCCAGTGGCTACACCTTC. It codes for CASSLGQASGYTF.

This clone was counted a single time. This chain links TRBV10-3 with TRBJ1-1; D is possibly TRBD1 (5 bases). This CDR3 comprises 14 residues. Germline CDR1 ENHRY, CDR2 SYGVKD. The V end lost 4 bases, the J end lost 5 bases, and 14 bases lay between the germline ends. CDR3 sequence: CAISGGGEGTEAFF. The CDR3, as DNA: TGTGCCATCAGTGGGGGAGGGGAAGGGACTGAAGCTTTCTTT.

A note on this clone: Its ends do not fully match the called genes, so a read error is possible. The rearrangement uses TRBV6-5 and TRBJ2-2, with TRBD2 identical over 9 bases. This CDR3 spans 16 amino acids. CDR1 and CDR2 from the germline V gene are MNHEY and SVGAGI. CDR3 nucleotides: TGTGCCAGCAGTTACCTACTAGCGGGTAACACCGGGGGGCTGTTTTTT. It translates to CASSYLLAGNTGGLFF.

The chain couples TRBV6-6 to TRBJ1-1; TRBD1 matches at 9 bases. Germline CDR1 reads MNHNY; CDR2 reads SVGAGI (reference sequence). Trimming cost V 7 bases and J 3 bases; bases outside gene matches: 6. CDR3 length equals 14 residues. The DNA for the CDR3 is TGTGCCAGCAACACCGGACAGGGGTACACTGAAGCTTTCTTT. As protein: CASNTGQGYTEAFF.

V is TRBV2 and J is TRBJ1-6, with D unresolved. CDR3 size: 12 residues. Germline V CDR1 and CDR2: SNHLY, FYNNEI. V was cut by 6 bases and J by 7 bases, with 7 bases left in between. CDR3 bases: TGTGCCAGCAGCGGGAGCAATTCACCCCTCCACTTT. Encoded protein: CASSGSNSPLHF.

The chain uses TRBV2 and TRBJ2-7; TRBD2 might be the D (5 bases). V shed 7 bases and J shed 3 bases, with 13 bases lying between them. Germline V CDR1 and CDR2: SNHLY, FYNNEI. The length of the CDR3 is 13 residues. DNA for the CDR3: TGTGCCAGCATGAGCACGGGATACTACGAGCAGTACTTC. Encoded protein: CASMSTGYYEQYF.

In DNA, the CDR3 is TGTGCCAGCAGCACACGACAGGGCAGAAATCAGCCCCAGCATTTT. Protein sequence: CASSTRQGRNQPQHF. The V and J genes are TRBV5-8 and TRBJ1-5; TRBD1 matches at 7 bases. CDR1 is SGHTS, CDR2 YDEGEE, per germline. This CDR3 comprises 15 residues. With 4 bases clipped from V and 4 bases from J, the junction kept 8 bases outside the gene matches.

The chain has TRBV2 and TRBJ2-4; D is ambiguous. CDR3 size: 12 residues. V lost 4 bases and J 3 bases, leaving 4 bases between the germline ends. Per germline, CDR1 SNHLY and CDR2 FYNNEI. CDR3 in amino acids: CASSAGKNIQYF. The CDR3 DNA reads as TGTGCCAGCAGTGCCGGCAAAAACATTCAGTACTTC. The variable domain in full, with the rest retrieved from reference TRBV2 and TRBJ2-4, is EPEVTQTPSHQVTQMGQEVILRCVPISNHLYFYWYRQILGQKVEFLVSFYNNEISEKSEIFDDQFSVERPDGSNFTLKIRSTKLEDSAMYFCASSAGKNIQYFGAGTRLSVL.

CDR3 region: CASDRTGGLETQYF. CDR3 coding DNA: TGTGCCAGCGACCGGACAGGGGGTCTGGAGACCCAGTACTTC. The chain has TRBV6-5 and TRBJ2-5, with TRBD1 matching 10 bases. Per the germline V gene, CDR1 is MNHEY and CDR2 is SVGAGI. The V segment lost 8 bases and the J segment 5 bases; nucleotides outside the gene matches: 8. The CDR3 has 14 amino acids.

The rearrangement links TRBV14 to TRBJ2-7; a possible D gene is TRBD1 (6 bases). V was cut by 6 bases and J by 9 bases, with 18 bases left in between. The CDR3 contains 13 residues. Germline CDR1 and CDR2: SGHDN and FVKESK. CDR3 in DNA: TGTGCCAGCAGTTCCTACAGGGTGGGCTCGCAGTACTTC. Its translation: CASSSYRVGSQYF.

The rearrangement links TRBV6-6 to TRBJ2-3; 11 bases align to TRBD2. The CDR3 runs to 16 residues. The germline V gene encodes CDR1 MNHNY and CDR2 SVGAGI (reference sequence). With V trimmed by 6 bases and J by 4 bases, 9 bases remained unmatched. The CDR3 reads CASSSPTSGMADTQYF. CDR3 DNA sequence: TGTGCCAGCAGCTCCCCGACTAGCGGGATGGCAGATACGCAGTATTTT.

This chain connects TRBV28 to TRBJ1-4; D is unresolved. V dropped 3 bases and J dropped 2 bases, with 10 bases sitting between them. The CDR3 has 15 residues. Germline V CDR1 and CDR2: MDHEN, SYDVKM. The CDR3 bases are TGTGCCAGCAGTTTTGGAGGAGTGACTAATGAAAAACTGTTTTTT. This gives the protein CASSFGGVTNEKLFF.

The chain combines TRBV4-2 with TRBJ2-7; the match to TRBD1 covers 12 bases. V lost 1 base and J lost 4; bases outside the gene matches: 11. The CDR3 length is 18 residues. Germline V gene sequence: CDR1 LGHNA, CDR2 YNFKEQ. This CDR3 is CASSQGMLAGQGAYEQYF. DNA for the CDR3: TGTGCCAGCAGCCAAGGGATGCTAGCGGGACAGGGGGCATACGAGCAGTACTTC.

The chain uses TRBV7-2 and TRBJ2-3, with D unresolved. The CDR3 sequence is 14 residues long. Trimming stripped 2 bases from V and 5 bases from J, with 11 bases between. Germline V gives CDR1 SGHTA, CDR2 FQGNSA. In DNA, the CDR3 is TGTGCCAGCAGCTTAAGCCCCGATTTAGATACGCAGTATTTT. It translates to CASSLSPDLDTQYF.

The chain joins TRBV5-6 to TRBJ1-1; 8 nucleotides match TRBD1. CDR3 size: 19 residues. Germline V gene sequence: CDR1 SGHDT, CDR2 YYEEEE. V trimming: 3 bases; J trimming: 1 base; junction bases outside the gene matches: 17. The CDR3 DNA sequence: TGTGCCAGCAGCTGGGAGTCTCGGACAGGGAGGCTCGGGAACACTGAAGCTTTCTTT. Encoded protein: CASSWESRTGRLGNTEAFF.

The chain carries TRBV28 and TRBJ1-5; D call uncertain. The CDR3 runs 12 residues. Germline CDR1 is MDHEN and CDR2 is SYDVKM. Trimming pared 4 bases from V and 7 bases from J, leaving 8 bases between. CDR3 coding DNA: TGTGCCAGCAGTTCGGTTGAGCAGCCCCAGCATTTT. This sequence encodes CASSSVEQPQHF.

V is TRBV19 and J is TRBJ2-1, with 8 bases fitting TRBD1. The CDR3 spans 14 residues. Germline V CDR1 and CDR2: LNHDA, SQIVND (reference sequence). V shed 8 bases and J 4 bases; nucleotides not matched to a gene: 7. The chain's CDR3 is CASRRQGRYNEQFF. As DNA, the CDR3 is TGTGCCAGTCGGAGACAGGGGAGGTACAATGAGCAGTTCTTC.

The chain carries TRBV7-9 and TRBJ1-6, with D perhaps matching TRBD1 (5 bases). The CDR3 spans 14 residues. The germline V and J ends were trimmed by 3 bases and 5 bases, with 8 bases remaining between them. CDR1 is SEHNR and CDR2 is FQNEAQ in the germline V gene (reference sequence). CDR3 region: CASSFVRDNSPLHF. CDR3 DNA sequence: TGTGCCAGCAGCTTCGTCAGGGATAATTCACCCCTCCACTTT. Full variable domain (missing parts from reference TRBV7-9 and TRBJ1-6): DTGVSQNPRHKITKRGQNVTFRCDPISEHNRLYWYRQTLGQGPEFLTYFQNEAQLEKSRLLSDRFSAERPKGSFSTLEIQRTEQGDSAMYLCASSFVRDNSPLHFGNGTRLTVT.

The chain carries TRBV5-1 and TRBJ2-7; 7 bases match TRBD2. The germline CDR1 and CDR2 sequences are SGHRS and YFSETQ. V shed 4 bases and J 0 bases; nucleotides not matched to a gene: 7. The CDR3 contains 15 residues. The CDR3 DNA sequence: TGCGCCAGCAGCGGGGAAAGGGAGGGCTCCTACGAGCAGTACTTC. This codes for CASSGEREGSYEQYF.

This chain connects TRBV5-1 to TRBJ2-2; a possible D gene is TRBD1 (5 bases). The CDR3 totals 15 residues. V lost 3 bases to trimming and J lost 1 base, with 10 bases between them. The germline CDR1 and CDR2 sequences are SGHRS and YFSETQ. The CDR3 region has the DNA TGCGCCAGCAGCTCACCCGACAGGAACACCGGGGAGCTGTTTTTT. Its protein is CASSSPDRNTGELFF.

The chain carries TRBV28 and TRBJ1-5; D is ambiguous. The germline V gene encodes CDR1 MDHEN and CDR2 SYDVKM. The CDR3 is 13 residues long. Trimming pared 6 bases from V and 6 bases from J, leaving 12 bases between. CDR3 in amino acids: CASRSGGVQPQHF. CDR3 DNA: TGTGCCAGCAGGAGCGGCGGGGTTCAGCCCCAGCATTTT.